A single T cell receptor (beta chain) is shown here with its context. Its antigen is undetermined. These data are taken from a study of CD8 T cells in ankylosing spondylitis. Findings and limits, study-wide: The disease-linked clones had a CD8+ phenotype and low blood frequencies. There was a TCR beta motif, made of eight highly homologous variants, that appeared characteristic of ankylosing spondylitis blood.

Generation of TCR beta libraries employed quantitative 5'-RACE incorporating molecular barcodes. One entry per CDR3 protein, called by TCRdb with MiXCR from the 5' RACE reads. The sample holds 750,000 to 850,000 distinct CDR3 sequences, 10% to 15% seen once. What was sequenced was blood, either unsorted or a sorted T cell fraction (not recorded which). The receptor's source is a male donor with ankylosing spondylitis.

CDR3 bases: TGCAGTGCCCCGCGCGGGCCTAAGGGTGGCACAGATACGCAGTATTTT. It specifies CSAPRGPKGGTDTQYF. The chain recombines TRBV20-1 with TRBJ2-3; the D gene is possibly TRBD2 (5 bases). The CDR3 covers 16 residues. Germline-derived CDR1 and CDR2 are DFQATT and SNEGSKA (reference sequence). The V end was cut by 6 bases, the J end by 1 base, with 20 bases between.